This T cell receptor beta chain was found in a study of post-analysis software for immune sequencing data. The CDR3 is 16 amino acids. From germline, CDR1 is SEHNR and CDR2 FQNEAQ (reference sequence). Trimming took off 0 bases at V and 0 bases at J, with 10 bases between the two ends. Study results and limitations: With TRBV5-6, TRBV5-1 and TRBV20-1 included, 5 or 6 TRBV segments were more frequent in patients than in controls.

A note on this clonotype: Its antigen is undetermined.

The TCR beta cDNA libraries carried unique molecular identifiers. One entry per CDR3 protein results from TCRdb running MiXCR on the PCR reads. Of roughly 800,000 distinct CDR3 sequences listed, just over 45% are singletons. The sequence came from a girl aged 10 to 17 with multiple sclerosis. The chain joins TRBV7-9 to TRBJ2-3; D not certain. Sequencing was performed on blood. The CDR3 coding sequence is TGTGCCAGCAGCTTAGCGACTCTGGGAAGCACAGATACGCAGTATTTT. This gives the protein CASSLATLGSTDTQYF. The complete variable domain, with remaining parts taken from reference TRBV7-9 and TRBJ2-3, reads DTGVSQNPRHKITKRGQNVTFRCDPISEHNRLYWYRQTLGQGPEFLTYFQNEAQLEKSRLLSDRFSAERPKGSFSTLEIQRTEQGDSAMYLCASSLATLGSTDTQYFGPGTRLTVL.